Shown below are 19 T cell receptor beta chains from a single sample sequenced in a study of blood T cell repertoires in COVID-19. TCRdb keeps only in-frame clones here, not all; method: immunoSEQ multiplex PCR. The sample lists about 150,000 clones, over 70% occurring once. Sequenced: peripheral blood. These receptors came from a man older than 75 with acute or convalescent COVID-19.

The chain is built from TRBV5-1 and TRBJ1-2, with D hard to call. This CDR3 has 13 amino acids. Trimming took off 2 bases at V and 4 bases at J, with 9 bases between the two ends. The germline CDR1 and CDR2 sequences are SGHRS and YFSETQ. The CDR3 bases are TGCGCCAGCAGCTTTGCACAGATCTATGGCTACACCTTC. Its protein product is CASSFAQIYGYTF.

In its sample, this clone was seen once. The chain uses TRBV13 and TRBJ1-1; possibly TRBD1 for D (5 bases). Germline-derived CDR1 and CDR2 are PRHDT and FYEKMQ (reference sequence). The CDR3 sequence is 14 residues long. V lost 1 base to trimming and J lost 3 bases, with 9 bases between them. The CDR3 loop reads CASSLERGDTEAFF. Written as DNA, the CDR3 is TGTGCCAGCAGCTTAGAGCGGGGGGACACTGAAGCTTTCTTT.

In DNA, the CDR3 is TGTGCCAGCAGCTCACGACTAGCGGGGCAAACTGGGGCCAACGTCCTGACTTTC. Its translation: CASSSRLAGQTGANVLTF. The chain employs TRBV7-2 and TRBJ2-6; TRBD2 matches 11 bases. With 4 bases clipped from V and 2 bases from J, the junction kept 7 bases outside the gene matches. The CDR3 is 18 amino acids. CDR1 is SGHTA, CDR2 FQGNSA, per germline.

This clone was detected a few times. V usage is TRBV5-1 and J usage is TRBJ2-1; perhaps TRBD1 as D (6 bases). The germline gives CDR1 SGHRS, CDR2 YFSETQ. Trimming took off 0 bases at V and 8 bases at J, with 15 bases between the two ends. The CDR3 sequence is 15 residues long. CDR3 in amino acids: CASSLADRFFDEQFF. The DNA for the CDR3 is TGCGCCAGCAGCTTGGCGGACAGATTTTTCGATGAGCAGTTCTTC.

The J gene is TRBJ2-5, the V gene TRBV3-1 (or the pseudogene TRBV3-2), with 7 bases that match TRBD1. CDR1 LGHDT and CDR2 YNNKEL come from the germline V gene (reference sequence). CDR3 length equals 14 residues. V trimming: 4 bases; J trimming: 5 bases; junction bases outside the gene matches: 7. DNA of the CDR3: TGTGCCAGCAGCCTCCAGGGACAGTCGGAGACCCAGTACTTC. Its translation is CASSLQGQSETQYF.

This chain connects TRBV6-6 to TRBJ1-6; D unresolved. Per germline, CDR1 MNHNY and CDR2 SVGAGI (reference sequence). V was clipped by 5 bases and J by 5 bases, with 19 bases between them. The CDR3 runs to 17 residues. The CDR3 here is CASSRGVGSVDNSPLHF. CDR3 nucleotide sequence: TGTGCCAGCAGTCGAGGCGTCGGGAGCGTCGATAATTCACCCCTCCACTTT.

The V gene is TRBV15, the J gene TRBJ2-2; a weak D match, TRBD2 (5 bases). V lost 0 bases to trimming and J lost 5 bases, with 19 bases between them. Germline V gives CDR1 LNHNV, CDR2 YYDKDF (reference sequence). CDR3 size: 18 residues. CDR3 protein: CATSRDRLVGVNTGELFF. CDR3 coding DNA: TGTGCCACCAGCAGAGATCGGCTGGTGGGAGTCAATACCGGGGAGCTGTTTTTT.

This rearrangement joins TRBV5-4 to TRBJ2-3; D is undetermined. Trimming shortened V by 3 bases and J by 4 bases, and 12 bases separated the two germline ends. The CDR3 consists of 14 residues. Per germline, CDR1 SGHNT and CDR2 YYREEE (reference sequence). CDR3 amino acids: CASSSPVPPDTQYF. DNA of the CDR3: TGTGCCAGCAGCTCCCCGGTCCCCCCAGATACGCAGTATTTT. Full variable domain (remainder filled in from reference TRBV5-4 and TRBJ2-3): ETGVTQSPTHLIKTRGQQVTLRCSSQSGHNTVSWYQQALGQGPQFIFQYYREEENGRGNFPPRFSGLQFPNYSSELNVNALELDDSALYLCASSSPVPPDTQYFGPGTRLTVL.

This rearrangement joins TRBV3-1 (or the pseudogene TRBV3-2) to TRBJ1-4, with D possibly TRBD1 on 6 matching bases. The CDR3 has 12 residues. The V gene's germline CDR1 is LGHDT and CDR2 YNNKEL (reference sequence). V lost 4 bases, J lost 12 bases, and 12 bases lay in between. This CDR3 reads CASSRTQGELFF. CDR3 coding DNA: TGTGCCAGCAGCCGAACACAGGGAGAACTGTTTTTT.

The rearrangement joins TRBV10-3 to TRBJ2-7; possible D gene TRBD2, 7 bases. The V gene's germline CDR1 is ENHRY and CDR2 SYGVKD. The CDR3 runs 13 residues. Deletions cut 7 bases from V and 0 bases from J, with 10 bases between. The CDR3 DNA reads as TGTGCCATCACAGGGGACTACTCCTACGAGCAGTACTTC. Protein sequence: CAITGDYSYEQYF.

The rearrangement uses TRBV21-1 and TRBJ1-1. TRBV21-1 is flagged as a pseudogene. The CDR3 length is 12 residues. This CDR3 is CASFVVNTEAFF. DNA of the CDR3: TGTGCCAGTTTCGTCGTAAACACTGAAGCTTTCTTT.

The chain is built from TRBV5-5 and TRBJ2-2; 8 bases agree with TRBD2. The length of the CDR3 is 15 residues. Germline-derived CDR1 and CDR2 are SGHKS and YYEKEE (reference sequence). The trim removed 2 bases at V and 5 bases at J, leaving 5 bases unmatched. This chain's CDR3 is CASSFASGWTGELFF. The CDR3 nucleotides are TGTGCCAGCAGCTTCGCTAGCGGGTGGACCGGGGAGCTGTTTTTT.

The chain carries TRBV2 and TRBJ1-1; D gene unclear. This CDR3 spans 14 amino acids. The germline V and J ends were trimmed by 4 bases and 1 base, with 10 bases remaining between them. Germline lookup yields CDR1 SNHLY and CDR2 FYNNEI. CDR3 in DNA: TGTGCCAGCAGTGGAGGGTCGGGGAACACTGAAGCTTTCTTT. Encoded protein: CASSGGSGNTEAFF. Full variable domain (missing parts from reference TRBV2 and TRBJ1-1): EPEVTQTPSHQVTQMGQEVILRCVPISNHLYFYWYRQILGQKVEFLVSFYNNEISEKSEIFDDQFSVERPDGSNFTLKIRSTKLEDSAMYFCASSGGSGNTEAFFGQGTRLTVV.

The rearrangement joins TRBV19 to TRBJ2-7; 9 nucleotides agree with TRBD2. Germline CDR1 reads LNHDA; CDR2 reads SQIVND (reference sequence). CDR3 length equals 15 residues. Losses at the gene ends were 5 bases for V and 3 bases for J; bases not matched to a gene: 8. This CDR3 is CASSRAAGGLYEQYF. The CDR3 nucleotides are TGTGCCAGTAGTCGGGCCGCGGGAGGGCTCTACGAGCAGTACTTC.

The rearrangement uses TRBV19 and TRBJ1-5, with 10 bases aligning to TRBD1. This CDR3 has 16 amino acids. From germline, CDR1 is LNHDA and CDR2 SQIVND (reference sequence). The trim removed 4 bases at V and 7 bases at J, leaving 10 bases unmatched. CDR3 bases: TGTGCCAGTAGTACCGTCGGACAGGGGGATAGACAGCCCCAGCATTTT. Its protein product is CASSTVGQGDRQPQHF. The full variable domain, with the rest looked up from reference TRBV19 and TRBJ1-5, is DGGITQSPKYLFRKEGQNVTLSCEQNLNHDAMYWYRQDPGQGLRLIYYSQIVNDFQKGDIAEGYSVSREKKESFPLTVTSAQKNPTAFYLCASSTVGQGDRQPQHFGDGTRLSIL.

The gene calls are TRBV4-1 and TRBJ2-7, with 9 bases matching TRBD1. The germline CDR1 and CDR2 sequences are MGHRA and YSYEKL. Germline trimming cut 3 bases from V and 3 bases from J; bases unmatched to any gene: 9. This CDR3 spans 16 amino acids. The CDR3 is CASSHPQDRGGYEQYF. CDR3 in DNA: TGCGCCAGCAGCCACCCACAGGACAGGGGAGGCTACGAGCAGTACTTC.

This sequence joins TRBV5-1 and TRBJ2-7; TRBD2 matches at 13 bases. The germline V gene encodes CDR1 SGHRS and CDR2 YFSETQ. V was clipped by 2 bases and J by 2 bases; unmatched bases: 13. The CDR3 is 19 residues long. As DNA, the CDR3 is TGCGCCAGCAGCTTAAATACCGGGACTAGCGGGGAGCTGCCCTACGAGCAGTACTTC. Translation: CASSLNTGTSGELPYEQYF.

The chain joins TRBV9 to TRBJ1-6; D possibly corresponds to TRBD1 (6 bases). The V gene lost 1 base and the J gene lost 7 bases, with 12 bases spanning the gap. The germline CDR1 and CDR2 sequences are SGDLS and YYNGEE. This CDR3 is built from 15 residues. The CDR3 sequence is CASSVTQGRNSPLHF. The CDR3 coding sequence is TGTGCCAGCAGCGTAACCCAGGGGCGAAATTCACCCCTCCACTTT.

The chain carries TRBV19 and TRBJ1-3; D ambiguous. Germline CDR1 and CDR2: LNHDA and SQIVND (reference sequence). Trimming removed 6 bases from V and 0 bases from J, with 6 bases in between. This CDR3 has 13 residues. The CDR3, as DNA: TGTGCCAGTAGGGTAGCCTCTGGAAACACCATATATTTT. Encoded protein: CASRVASGNTIYF.